The clone carrying this TCR beta chain has at least ten counts. The antigen remains unidentified. This sample is part of a study of molecular identifiers for immune sequencing clone quantification. Findings of the study overall: Whereas naive cells kept under 1% of molecules in clones above 20 RNA copies, such clones held over 98% in effectors.

Trimming took 10 bases from V and 5 from J; bases not matched to a gene: 9. The germline V gene encodes CDR1 MNHEY and CDR2 SVGEGT. The CDR3 extends over 14 amino acids. Bulk TCR library preparation followed previously described methods with listed TCR primers. TCRdb re-called the PCR reads with MiXCR, one entry per CDR3 protein. The sample has about 640,000 distinct CDR3 sequences, 15% to 20% seen once. Sequenced material: naive CD8+ T cells from blood, with Jurkat cell RNA spiked in. Subset given: FACS-sorted CD8+CD4-CCR7+CD45RA+ naive T cells. The source of this sequence is a human donor in good health. Some libraries in this study had Jurkat cell RNA spiked in. The rearrangement uses TRBV6-2 or TRBV6-3 and TRBJ2-2; TRBD1 matches 8 bases. The CDR3 DNA reads TGTGCCACCGACAGGGGAACCCAAACCGGGGAGCTGTTTTTT. It translates to CATDRGTQTGELFF.